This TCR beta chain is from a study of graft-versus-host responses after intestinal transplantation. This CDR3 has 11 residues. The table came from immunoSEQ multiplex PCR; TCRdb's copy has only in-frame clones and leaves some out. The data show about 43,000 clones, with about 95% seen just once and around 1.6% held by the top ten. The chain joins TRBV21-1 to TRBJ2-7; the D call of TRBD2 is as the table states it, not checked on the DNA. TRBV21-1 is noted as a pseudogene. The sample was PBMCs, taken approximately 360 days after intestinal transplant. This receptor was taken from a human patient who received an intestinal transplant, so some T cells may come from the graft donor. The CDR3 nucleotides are TGTGCCGGGGACTCCTCCTACGAGCAGTACTTC. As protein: CAGDSSYEQYF.